This entry features one T cell receptor beta chain sequence. The clone's antigen remains unknown. Base qualities were left out, and no much larger clone turns up one base away. This record comes from a study of T cell repertoires in cytomegalovirus infection (dated by TCRdb to between 2018 and 2021). With regard to the full study: Peptide stimulations targeted recently identified HLA-C-restricted CMV epitopes, whose presentation resists viral immunomodulation, together with well-studied HLA-B-restricted epitopes. Donor HLA type was relevant to the analysis, as public TCR beta signatures indicated carriage of CMV infection together with the matching HLA type.

Sequenced using an Illumina HiSeq 1500. The raw public data were reprocessed by TCRdb itself: fastp quality trimming at Q25, MiXCR clonotype calling, in-frame beta chains only. For every CDR3 protein sequence, its rows merge into one entry that carries the most common genes and DNA. The sample contains around 430,000 distinct CDR3 sequences, roughly 43% of them found a single time. About 41% of the sample comes from the top ten. Interpreted using the paper, the treatment or condition label stands for: in vitro stimulation with specific CMV peptide epitopes to enrich CMV-specific T cells. Overall results and qualifications from the work: The ex vivo response was dominated by HLA-C-restricted CMV-specific TCR beta clonotypes, which also provided the single most frequent clonotype in two of eight donors. In both this cohort and an independent roughly 350-donor cohort, the cumulative frequency of public TCR beta family members distinguished carriers of CMV infection plus the relevant HLA type.

The CDR3 runs 11 amino acids, cysteine and phenylalanine included. Solely the CDR3 DNA is kept, with 33 bases framed from the first base. CDR1 and CDR2 are read off the germline V gene (reference sequence) as DFQATT and SNEGSKA. For this chain, trimming is 5 bases at the V end and 5 bases at the J end, and the number of junction bases without a gene match is 3. This TCR derives from a human donor in good health (CMV status not recorded). Some clones in this sample may be carry-over from other donors' samples. The chain is assembled from TRBV20-1 and TRBJ2-7; 7 bases in the middle match TRBD1. Sequencing used cultured PBMCs, obtained from culture after CMV antigen stimulation. The DNA sequence follows: TGCAGTGCTGGACAGGTCGACGAGCAGTACTTC. Protein translation: CSAGQVDEQYF.